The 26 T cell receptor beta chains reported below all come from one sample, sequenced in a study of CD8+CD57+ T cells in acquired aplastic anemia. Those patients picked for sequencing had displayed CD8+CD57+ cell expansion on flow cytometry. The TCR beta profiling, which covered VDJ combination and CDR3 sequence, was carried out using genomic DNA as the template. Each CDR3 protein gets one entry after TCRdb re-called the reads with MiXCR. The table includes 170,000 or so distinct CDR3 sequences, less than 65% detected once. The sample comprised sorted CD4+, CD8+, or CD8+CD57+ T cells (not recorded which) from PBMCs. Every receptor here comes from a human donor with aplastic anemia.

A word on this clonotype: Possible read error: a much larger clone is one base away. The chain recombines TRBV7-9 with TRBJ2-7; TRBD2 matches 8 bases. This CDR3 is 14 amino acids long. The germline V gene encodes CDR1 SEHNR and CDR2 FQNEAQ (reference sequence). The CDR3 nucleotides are TGCGCCAGCAGCCCGGACGGGGGGGGGTACGAGCAGTACTTC. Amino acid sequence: CASSPDGGGYEQYF.

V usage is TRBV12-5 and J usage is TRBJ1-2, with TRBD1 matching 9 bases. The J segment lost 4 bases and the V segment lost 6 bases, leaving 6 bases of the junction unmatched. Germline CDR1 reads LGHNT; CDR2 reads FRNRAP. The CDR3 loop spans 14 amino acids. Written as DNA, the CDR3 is TGTGCTAGTGGAGACAGGGGGATTAGCTATGGCTACACCTTC. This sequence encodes CASGDRGISYGYTF. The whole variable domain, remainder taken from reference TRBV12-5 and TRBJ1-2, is DARVTQTPRHKVTEMGQEVTMRCQPILGHNTVFWYRQTMMQGLELLAYFRNRAPLDDSGMPKDRFSAEMPDATLATLKIQPSEPRDSAVYFCASGDRGISYGYTFGSGTRLTVV.

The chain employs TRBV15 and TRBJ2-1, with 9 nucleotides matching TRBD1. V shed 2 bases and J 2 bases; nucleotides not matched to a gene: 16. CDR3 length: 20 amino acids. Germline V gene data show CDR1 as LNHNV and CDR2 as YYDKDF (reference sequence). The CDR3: CATSRSPGQGGLGPYNEQFF. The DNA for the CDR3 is TGTGCCACCAGCAGAAGTCCGGGACAGGGCGGTTTGGGCCCCTACAATGAGCAGTTCTTC.

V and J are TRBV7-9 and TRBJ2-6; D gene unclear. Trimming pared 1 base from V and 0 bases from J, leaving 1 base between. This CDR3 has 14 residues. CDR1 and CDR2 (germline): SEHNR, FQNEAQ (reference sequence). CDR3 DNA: TGTGCCAGCAGCTTAGACTCTGGGGCCAACGTCCTGACTTTC. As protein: CASSLDSGANVLTF.

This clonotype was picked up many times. CDR3 in DNA: TGCAGCGTTGAAAAGGACAGGGGGTTCTTTAACTATGGCTACACCTTC. The encoded protein is CSVEKDRGFFNYGYTF. The chain recombines TRBV29-1 with TRBJ1-2; 10 bases align to TRBD1. V gave up 2 bases and J gave up 1 base; unmatched junction bases: 7. This CDR3 region has 16 residues. Germline CDR1 and CDR2: SQVTM and ANQGSEA.

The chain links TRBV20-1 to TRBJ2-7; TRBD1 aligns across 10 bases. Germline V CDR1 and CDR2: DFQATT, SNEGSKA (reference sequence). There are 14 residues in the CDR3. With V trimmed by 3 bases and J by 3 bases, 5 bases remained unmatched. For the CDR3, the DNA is TGCAGTGCTAGGGGGACAGGGGATATCTACGAGCAGTACTTC. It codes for CSARGTGDIYEQYF.

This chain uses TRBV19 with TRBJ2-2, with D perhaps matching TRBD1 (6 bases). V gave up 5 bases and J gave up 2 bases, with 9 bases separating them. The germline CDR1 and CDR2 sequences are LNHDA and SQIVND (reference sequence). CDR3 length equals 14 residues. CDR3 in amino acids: CASSLGHNTGELFF. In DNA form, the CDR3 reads TGTGCCAGTAGTTTGGGACATAACACCGGGGAGCTGTTTTTT.

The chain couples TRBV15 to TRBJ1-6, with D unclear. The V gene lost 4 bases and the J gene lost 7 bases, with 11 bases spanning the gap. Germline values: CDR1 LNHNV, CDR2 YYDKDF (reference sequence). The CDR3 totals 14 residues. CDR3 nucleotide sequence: TGTGCCACCAGCAACCGGGTTCCGAATTCACCCCTCCACTTT. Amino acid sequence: CATSNRVPNSPLHF. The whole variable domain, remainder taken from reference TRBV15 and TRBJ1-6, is DAMVIQNPRYQVTQFGKPVTLSCSQTLNHNVMYWYQQKSSQAPKLLFHYYDKDFNNEADTPDNFQSRRPNTSFCFLDIRSPGLGDTAMYLCATSNRVPNSPLHFGNGTRLTVT.

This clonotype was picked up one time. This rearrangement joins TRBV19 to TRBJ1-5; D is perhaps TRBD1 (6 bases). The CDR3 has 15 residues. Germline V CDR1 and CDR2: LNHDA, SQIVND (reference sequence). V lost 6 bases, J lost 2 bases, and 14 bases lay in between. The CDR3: CASSRQGNGNQPQHF. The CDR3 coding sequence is TGTGCCAGTAGCCGTCAGGGGAATGGCAATCAGCCCCAGCATTTT.

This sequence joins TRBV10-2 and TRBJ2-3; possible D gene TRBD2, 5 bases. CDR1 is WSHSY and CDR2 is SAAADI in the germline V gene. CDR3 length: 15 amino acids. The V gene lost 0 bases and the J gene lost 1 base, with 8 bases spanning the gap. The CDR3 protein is CASSESRARTDTQYF. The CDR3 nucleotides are TGCGCCAGCAGTGAGTCGAGGGCTCGCACAGATACGCAGTATTTT.

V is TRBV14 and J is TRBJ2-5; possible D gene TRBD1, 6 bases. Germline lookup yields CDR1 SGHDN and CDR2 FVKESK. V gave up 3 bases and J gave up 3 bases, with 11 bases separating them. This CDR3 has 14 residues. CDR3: CASSQLGQKETQYF. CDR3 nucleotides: TGTGCCAGCAGCCAGCTAGGACAGAAAGAGACCCAGTACTTC.

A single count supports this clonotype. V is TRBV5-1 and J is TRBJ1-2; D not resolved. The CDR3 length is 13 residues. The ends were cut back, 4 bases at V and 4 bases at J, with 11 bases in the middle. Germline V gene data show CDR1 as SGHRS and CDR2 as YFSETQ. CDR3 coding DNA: TGCGCCAGCAGCCCAGAGTCCGCCTATGGCTACACCTTC. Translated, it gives CASSPESAYGYTF.

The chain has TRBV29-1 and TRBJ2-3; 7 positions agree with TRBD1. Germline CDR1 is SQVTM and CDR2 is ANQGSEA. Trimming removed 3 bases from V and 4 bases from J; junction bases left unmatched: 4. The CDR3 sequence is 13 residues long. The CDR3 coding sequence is TGCAGCGTTGATGACAGGGACCCAGATACGCAGTATTTT. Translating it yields CSVDDRDPDTQYF.

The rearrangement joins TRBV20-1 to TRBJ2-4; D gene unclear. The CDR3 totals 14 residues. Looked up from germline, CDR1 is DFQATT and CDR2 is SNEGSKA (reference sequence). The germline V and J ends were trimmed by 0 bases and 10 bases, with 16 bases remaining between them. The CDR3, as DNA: TGCAGTGCTAGAGATCCTAGTATTGATTGGATTCAGTACTTC. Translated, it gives CSARDPSIDWIQYF.

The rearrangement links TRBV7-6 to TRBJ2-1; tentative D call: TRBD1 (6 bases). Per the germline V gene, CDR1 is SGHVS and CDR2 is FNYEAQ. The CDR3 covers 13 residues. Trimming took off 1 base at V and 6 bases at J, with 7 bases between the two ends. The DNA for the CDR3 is TGTGCCAGCAGCTTAGGAGGGGGCAATGAGCAGTTCTTC. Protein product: CASSLGGGNEQFF.

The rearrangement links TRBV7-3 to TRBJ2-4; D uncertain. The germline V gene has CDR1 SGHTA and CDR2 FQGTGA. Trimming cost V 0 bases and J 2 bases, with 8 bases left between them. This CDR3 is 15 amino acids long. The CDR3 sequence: CASSLTGISKNIQYF. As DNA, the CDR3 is TGTGCCAGCAGCTTAACGGGTATTTCCAAAAACATTCAGTACTTC.

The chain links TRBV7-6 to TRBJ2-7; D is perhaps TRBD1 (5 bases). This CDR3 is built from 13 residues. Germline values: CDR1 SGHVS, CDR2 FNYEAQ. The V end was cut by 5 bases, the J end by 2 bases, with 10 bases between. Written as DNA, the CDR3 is TGTGCCAGCAGCCCAGACAGTACCTACGAGCAGTACTTC. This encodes CASSPDSTYEQYF.

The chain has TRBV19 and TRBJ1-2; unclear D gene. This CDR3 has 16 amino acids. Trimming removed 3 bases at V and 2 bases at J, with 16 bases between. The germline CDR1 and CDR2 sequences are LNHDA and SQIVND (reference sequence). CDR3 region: CASSIGGSARNYGYTF. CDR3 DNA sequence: TGTGCCAGTAGTATTGGAGGGTCGGCCCGGAACTATGGCTACACCTTC.

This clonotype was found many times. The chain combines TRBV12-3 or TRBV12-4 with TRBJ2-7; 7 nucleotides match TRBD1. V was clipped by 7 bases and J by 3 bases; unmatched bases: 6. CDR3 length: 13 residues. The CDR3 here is CASTRDRRYEQYF. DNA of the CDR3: TGTGCCAGCACCCGGGACAGACGCTACGAGCAGTACTTC.

CDR3 sequence (DNA): TGTGCCAGCAGCTTGGCCGGGGACACCGGGGAGCTGTTTTTT. As protein: CASSLAGDTGELFF. The chain employs TRBV5-6 and TRBJ2-2; the D gene is possibly TRBD2 (5 bases). V was shortened by 0 bases and J by 3 bases, with 6 bases between the two germline ends. Germline V gene sequence: CDR1 SGHDT, CDR2 YYEEEE. The CDR3 has 14 amino acids.

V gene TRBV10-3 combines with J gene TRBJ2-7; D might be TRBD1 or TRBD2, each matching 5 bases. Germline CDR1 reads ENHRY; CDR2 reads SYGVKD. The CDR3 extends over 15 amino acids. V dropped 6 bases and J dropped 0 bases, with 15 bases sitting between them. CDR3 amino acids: CAIRGRWDDSYEQYF. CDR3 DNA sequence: TGTGCCATCAGGGGACGTTGGGACGACTCCTACGAGCAGTACTTC.

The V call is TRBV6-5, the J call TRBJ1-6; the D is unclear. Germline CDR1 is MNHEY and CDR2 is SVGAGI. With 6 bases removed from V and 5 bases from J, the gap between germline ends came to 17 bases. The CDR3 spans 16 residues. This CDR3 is CASSRDVLADNSPLHF. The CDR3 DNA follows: TGTGCCAGCAGCCGAGACGTACTTGCTGATAATTCACCCCTCCACTTT.

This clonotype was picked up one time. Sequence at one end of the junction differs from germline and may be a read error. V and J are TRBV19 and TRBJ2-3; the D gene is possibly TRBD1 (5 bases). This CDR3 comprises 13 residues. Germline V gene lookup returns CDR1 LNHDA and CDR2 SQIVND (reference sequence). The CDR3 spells CASSIGGTGTQYF. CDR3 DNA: TGTGCCAGTAGTATAGGAGGCACAGGTACGCAGTACTTT.

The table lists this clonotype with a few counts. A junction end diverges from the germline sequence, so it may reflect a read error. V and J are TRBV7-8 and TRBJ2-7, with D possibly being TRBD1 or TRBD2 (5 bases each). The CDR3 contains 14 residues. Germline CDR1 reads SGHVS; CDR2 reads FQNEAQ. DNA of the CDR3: TGCGCCAGCAACCCTTTCCCGGGGCCGAACGGGCAGTACTTC. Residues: CASNPFPGPNGQYF.

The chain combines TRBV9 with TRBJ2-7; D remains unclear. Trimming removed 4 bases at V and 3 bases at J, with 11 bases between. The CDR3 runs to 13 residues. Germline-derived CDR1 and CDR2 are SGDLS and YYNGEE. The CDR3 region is CASSSRIGYEQYF. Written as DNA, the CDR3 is TGTGCCAGCAGCTCCCGCATTGGCTACGAGCAGTACTTC.

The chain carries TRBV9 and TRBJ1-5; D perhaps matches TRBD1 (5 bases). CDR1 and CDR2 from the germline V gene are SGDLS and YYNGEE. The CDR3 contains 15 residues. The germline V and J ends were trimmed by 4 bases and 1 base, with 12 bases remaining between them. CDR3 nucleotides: TGTGCCAGCAGCCCAGGGTGGAGAAGCAATCAGCCCCAGCATTTT. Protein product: CASSPGWRSNQPQHF.